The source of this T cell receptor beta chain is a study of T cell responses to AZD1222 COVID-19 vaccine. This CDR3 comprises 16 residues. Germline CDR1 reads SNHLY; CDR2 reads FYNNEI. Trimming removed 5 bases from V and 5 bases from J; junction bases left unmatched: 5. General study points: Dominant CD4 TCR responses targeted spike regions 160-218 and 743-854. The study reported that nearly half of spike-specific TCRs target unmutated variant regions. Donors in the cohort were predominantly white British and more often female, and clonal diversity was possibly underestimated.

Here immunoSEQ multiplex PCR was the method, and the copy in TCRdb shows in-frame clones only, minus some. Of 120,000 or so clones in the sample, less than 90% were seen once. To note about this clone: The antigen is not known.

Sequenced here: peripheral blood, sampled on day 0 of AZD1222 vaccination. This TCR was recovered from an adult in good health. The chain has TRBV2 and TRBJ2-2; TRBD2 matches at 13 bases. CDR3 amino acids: CASSIGLAGVTGELFF. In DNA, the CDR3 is TGTGCCAGCAGTATAGGACTAGCGGGAGTGACCGGGGAGCTGTTTTTT.